The present TCR beta chain was sequenced within a study of CD8 T cells in ankylosing spondylitis. By quantitative 5'-RACE with molecular barcodes, the TCR beta libraries were made. TCRdb re-called the 5' RACE reads with MiXCR, one entry per CDR3 protein. The table records hundreds of thousands of distinct CDR3 sequences, about 10% of them present only once. About this clonotype itself: Its antigen remains unidentified.

Points from the study as a whole: A CD8+ phenotype characterized the disease-linked clones, which were relatively rare in peripheral blood. Significant enrichment of disease-linked clones was reported in matched ankylosing spondylitis synovial fluid. Ankylosing spondylitis blood appeared to be characterized by a TCR beta motif of several highly homologous variants.

V lost 1 base, J lost 2 bases, and 11 bases lay in between. CDR3 length: 14 residues. Germline V CDR1 and CDR2: DFQATT, SNEGSKA (reference sequence). Sequencing was performed on blood, either unsorted or a sorted T cell fraction (not recorded which). The TCR sequence derives from a male donor with ankylosing spondylitis. The rearrangement links TRBV20-1 to TRBJ1-1; the D gene is possibly TRBD1 (6 bases). CDR3 region: CSARGARGNTEAFF. Here the CDR3 DNA reads TGCAGTGCTAGAGGGGCCAGGGGAAACACTGAAGCTTTCTTT.